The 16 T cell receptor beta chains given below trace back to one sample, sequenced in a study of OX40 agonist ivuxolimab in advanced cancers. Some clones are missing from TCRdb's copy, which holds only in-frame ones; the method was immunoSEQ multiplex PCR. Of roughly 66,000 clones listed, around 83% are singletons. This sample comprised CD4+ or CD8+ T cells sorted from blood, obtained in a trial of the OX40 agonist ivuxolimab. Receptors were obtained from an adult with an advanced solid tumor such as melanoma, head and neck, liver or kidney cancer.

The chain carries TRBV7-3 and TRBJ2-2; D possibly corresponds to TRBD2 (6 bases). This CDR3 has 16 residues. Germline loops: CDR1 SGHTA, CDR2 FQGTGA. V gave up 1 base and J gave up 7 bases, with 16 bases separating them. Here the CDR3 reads CASSLIRGGVVGELFF. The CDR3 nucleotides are TGTGCCAGCAGCTTAATTCGGGGAGGAGTTGTCGGGGAGCTGTTTTTT.

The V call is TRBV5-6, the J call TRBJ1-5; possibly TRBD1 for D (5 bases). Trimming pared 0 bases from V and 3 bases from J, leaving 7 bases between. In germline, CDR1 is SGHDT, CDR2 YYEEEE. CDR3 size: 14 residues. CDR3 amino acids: CASSLDRNNQPQHF. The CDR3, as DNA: TGTGCCAGCAGCTTGGACAGGAACAATCAGCCCCAGCATTTT.

The CDR3 DNA reads as TGTGCCAGCTCACCATTGGGGGAGGGCAAAGAAGAGACCCAGTACTTC. It specifies CASSPLGEGKEETQYF. This sequence joins TRBV18 and TRBJ2-5; the match to TRBD2 covers 7 bases. The CDR3 length is 16 residues. From germline, CDR1 is KGHSH and CDR2 LQKENI. V was clipped by 2 bases and J by 3 bases; unmatched bases: 9.

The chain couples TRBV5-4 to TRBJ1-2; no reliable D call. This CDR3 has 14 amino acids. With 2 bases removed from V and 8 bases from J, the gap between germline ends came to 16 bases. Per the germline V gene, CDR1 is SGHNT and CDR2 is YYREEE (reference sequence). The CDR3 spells CASSLKDRRGGYTF. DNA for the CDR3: TGTGCCAGCAGCTTAAAGGACCGCCGTGGAGGCTACACCTTC.

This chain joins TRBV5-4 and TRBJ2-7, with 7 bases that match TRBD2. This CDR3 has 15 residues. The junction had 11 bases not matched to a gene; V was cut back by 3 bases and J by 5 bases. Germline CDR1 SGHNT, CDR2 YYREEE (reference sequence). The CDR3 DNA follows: TGTGCCAGCAGCTCCCCCGGGACTATGCTGCACGAGCAGTACTTC. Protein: CASSSPGTMLHEQYF.

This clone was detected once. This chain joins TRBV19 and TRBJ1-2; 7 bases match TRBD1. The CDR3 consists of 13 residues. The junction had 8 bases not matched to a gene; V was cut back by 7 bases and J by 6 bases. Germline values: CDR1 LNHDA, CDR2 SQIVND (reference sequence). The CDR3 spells CASNRDSLDGYTF. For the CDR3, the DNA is TGTGCCAGTAACCGGGACAGTCTCGATGGCTACACCTTC. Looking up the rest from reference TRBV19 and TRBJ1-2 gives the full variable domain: DGGITQSPKYLFRKEGQNVTLSCEQNLNHDAMYWYRQDPGQGLRLIYYSQIVNDFQKGDIAEGYSVSREKKESFPLTVTSAQKNPTAFYLCASNRDSLDGYTFGSGTRLTVV.

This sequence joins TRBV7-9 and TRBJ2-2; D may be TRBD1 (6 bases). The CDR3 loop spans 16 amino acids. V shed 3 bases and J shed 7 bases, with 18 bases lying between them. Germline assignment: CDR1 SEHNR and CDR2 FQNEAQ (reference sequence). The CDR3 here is CASSFRTPQGIGELFF. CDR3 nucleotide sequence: TGTGCCAGCAGCTTTAGAACTCCCCAGGGGATCGGGGAGCTGTTTTTT.

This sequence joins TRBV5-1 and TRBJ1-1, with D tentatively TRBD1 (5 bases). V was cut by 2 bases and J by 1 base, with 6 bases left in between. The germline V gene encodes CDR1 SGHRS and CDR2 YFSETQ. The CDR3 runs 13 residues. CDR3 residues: CASSFTGNTEAFF. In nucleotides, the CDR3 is TGCGCCAGCAGCTTTACAGGGAACACTGAAGCTTTCTTT.

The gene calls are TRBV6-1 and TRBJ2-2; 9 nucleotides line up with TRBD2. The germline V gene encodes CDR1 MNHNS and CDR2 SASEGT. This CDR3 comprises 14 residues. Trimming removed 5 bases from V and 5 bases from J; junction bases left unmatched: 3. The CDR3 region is CASSSGRFTGELFF. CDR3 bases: TGTGCCAGCAGTAGCGGGAGGTTTACCGGGGAGCTGTTTTTT.

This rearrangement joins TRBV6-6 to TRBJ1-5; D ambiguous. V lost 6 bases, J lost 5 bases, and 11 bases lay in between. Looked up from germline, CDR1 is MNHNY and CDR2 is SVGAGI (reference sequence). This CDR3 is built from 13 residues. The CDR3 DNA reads TGTGCCAGCAGGTTGAGGACCCATCAGCCCCAGCATTTT. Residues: CASRLRTHQPQHF.

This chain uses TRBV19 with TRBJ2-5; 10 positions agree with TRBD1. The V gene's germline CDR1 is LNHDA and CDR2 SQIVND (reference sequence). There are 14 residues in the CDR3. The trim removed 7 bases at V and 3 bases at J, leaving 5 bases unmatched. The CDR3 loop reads CASMDRGREETQYF. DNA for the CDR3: TGTGCCAGTATGGACAGGGGGAGGGAAGAGACCCAGTACTTC.

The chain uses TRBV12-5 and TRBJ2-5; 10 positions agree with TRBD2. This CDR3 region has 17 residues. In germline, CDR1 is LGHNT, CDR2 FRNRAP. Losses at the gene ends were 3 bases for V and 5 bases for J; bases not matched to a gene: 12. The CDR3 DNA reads TGTGCTAGTGGTTTTGTCCTCCACCCAGCGGGAGGGGAGACCCAGTACTTC. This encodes CASGFVLHPAGGETQYF.

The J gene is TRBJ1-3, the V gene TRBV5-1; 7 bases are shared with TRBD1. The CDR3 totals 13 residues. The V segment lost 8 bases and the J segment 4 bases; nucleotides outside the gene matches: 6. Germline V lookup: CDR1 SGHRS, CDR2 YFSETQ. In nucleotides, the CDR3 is TGCGCCAGTTCGGGGACAGACGGAAACACCATATATTTT. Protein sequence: CASSGTDGNTIYF.

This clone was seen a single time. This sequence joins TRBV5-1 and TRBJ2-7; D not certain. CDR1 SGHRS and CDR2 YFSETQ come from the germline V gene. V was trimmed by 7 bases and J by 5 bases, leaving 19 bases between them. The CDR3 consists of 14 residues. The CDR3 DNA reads TGCGCCAGCGGGATCGGCCCCGCGCCAGACGAGCAGTACTTC. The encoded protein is CASGIGPAPDEQYF.

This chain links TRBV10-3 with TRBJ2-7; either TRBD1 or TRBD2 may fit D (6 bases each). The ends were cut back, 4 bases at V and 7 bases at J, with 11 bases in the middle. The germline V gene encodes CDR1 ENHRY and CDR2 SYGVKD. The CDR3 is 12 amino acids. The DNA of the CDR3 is TGTGCCATCAGTGGTAGGGGGGAAGAGCAGTACTTC. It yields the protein CAISGRGEEQYF.

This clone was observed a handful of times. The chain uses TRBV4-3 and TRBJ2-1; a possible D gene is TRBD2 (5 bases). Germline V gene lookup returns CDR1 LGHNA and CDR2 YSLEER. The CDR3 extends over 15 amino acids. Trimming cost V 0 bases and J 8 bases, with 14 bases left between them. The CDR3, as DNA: TGCGCCAGCAGCCAAGATCTGGACGGGATTTATGAGCAGTTCTTC. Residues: CASSQDLDGIYEQFF.